The clone carrying this TCR beta chain was detected many times. CDR3 length: 15 residues. Germline values: CDR1 LGHNA, CDR2 YNFKEQ. V lost 1 base, J lost 5 bases, and 9 bases lay in between. For TCRbeta, the library was prepared with unique molecular identifiers. TCRdb analysed the PCR reads with MiXCR anew, one entry per CDR3 protein. Counted here are some 600,000 distinct CDR3 sequences, around 16% occurring once; the ten biggest clones make up approximately 1%. This record comes from a study of T-cell reconstitution after alpha-beta-depleted transplantation in children. The V and J genes are TRBV4-2 and TRBJ1-6, with unresolved D. The clonotype comes from a human donor who donated a stem cell graft to a child with acute myeloid leukemia. The specimen was PBMCs from the stem cell graft donor, collected from the stem cell graft. The CDR3 sequence: CASSQVEQNNSPLHF. The CDR3 bases are TGTGCCAGCAGCCAAGTTGAGCAGAATAATTCACCCCTCCACTTT.